These 17 T cell receptor beta chains were sequenced from one sample in a study of T cells after posttransplantation cyclophosphamide (dated by TCRdb to 2016 to 2017). Library generation was performed with the immunoSEQ multiplex PCR assay. TCRdb provides this immuneACCESS table in a form limited to in-frame rearrangements. Some clones are lacking; in checked studies, under half of them reflect an unresolved V gene, and why the rest are absent is not known. Present in this sample are approximately 10,000 clones, more than 80% of which were seen just once. The biggest ten clones account for around 4% of the sample. The control cohort consisted of roughly 10 patients who had myeloablative marrow transplants with methotrexate plus a calcineurin inhibitor and who were sampled 1 year after transplant. Specimen: PBMCs, collected 420 to 450 days after allogeneic stem cell transplant with calcineurin inhibitor and methotrexate. The receptors were gathered from a male patient aged 50 to 59 who received an allogeneic stem cell transplant from an unrelated donor, was CMV-positive, and had chronic GVHD only. Once a transplant has taken place, some T cells may be donor derived.

The rearrangement joins TRBV2 to TRBJ1-6; D not certain. The CDR3 has 14 residues. In germline, CDR1 is SNHLY, CDR2 FYNNEI. The V gene lost 5 bases and the J gene lost 7 bases, with 12 bases spanning the gap. CDR3 DNA sequence: TGTGCCAGCAGTCTGATAGTCCCAAATTCACCCCTCCACTTT. Translating gives CASSLIVPNSPLHF.

The rearrangement joins TRBV11-3 to TRBJ2-1; TRBD2 aligns across 13 bases. CDR1 is SGHNT and CDR2 is YENEEA in the germline V gene. CDR3 length equals 16 residues. Unmatched junction bases numbered 7, after V lost 5 bases and J lost 6 bases. CDR3 nucleotide sequence: TGTGCCAGCAGCAAACCGGGACTAGCGGGAATCAATGAGCAGTTCTTC. Its translation is CASSKPGLAGINEQFF. Based on the CDR3 plus reference TRBV11-3 and TRBJ2-1, the full variable domain is EAGVVQSPRYKIIEKKQPVAFWCNPISGHNTLYWYLQNLGQGPELLIRYENEEAVDDSQLPKDRFSAERLKGVDSTLKIQPAELGDSAVYLCASSKPGLAGINEQFFGPGTRLTVL.

The chain carries TRBV7-3 and TRBJ1-6; 7 bases fit TRBD1. CDR3 length: 14 amino acids. Germline V gene lookup returns CDR1 SGHTA and CDR2 FQGTGA. J gave up 7 bases and V 2 bases, and 2 bases lay outside the gene matches. CDR3 nucleotide sequence: TGTGCCAGCAGCTTAGGGACAGAGAATTCACCCCTCCACTTT. Its translation is CASSLGTENSPLHF. The full variable domain, with the rest looked up from reference TRBV7-3 and TRBJ1-6, is GAGVSQTPSNKVTEKGKYVELRCDPISGHTALYWYRQSLGQGPEFLIYFQGTGAADDSGLPNDRFFAVRPEGSVSTLKIQRTERGDSAVYLCASSLGTENSPLHFGNGTRLTVT.

The chain is built from TRBV19 and TRBJ2-5; possible D gene TRBD1, 5 bases. Near its end, the DNA agrees better with TRBJ2-7, so the J call may be wrong. Germline V lookup: CDR1 LNHDA, CDR2 SQIVND (reference sequence). The CDR3 extends over 14 amino acids. The CDR3 region is CASSATAYSYEQYF. CDR3 DNA sequence: TGTGCCAGTAGTGCGACAGCCTATTCGTACGAGCAGTACTTC.

This clone came up a few times. The CDR3: CASRTTGGPGNTIYF. The DNA for the CDR3 is TGTGCCAGTAGGACCACAGGGGGCCCTGGAAACACCATATATTTT. The genes are TRBV19 and TRBJ1-3, with TRBD1 matching over 9 bases. This CDR3 has 15 residues. V gave up 6 bases and J gave up 2 bases; unmatched junction bases: 5. Germline V gene lookup returns CDR1 LNHDA and CDR2 SQIVND (reference sequence).

The chain employs TRBV5-1 and TRBJ2-5; D possibly corresponds to TRBD2 (5 bases). The end of the DNA aligns better with TRBJ2-7, so the J call may be wrong. Germline CDR1 SGHRS, CDR2 YFSETQ. The length of the CDR3 is 14 residues. CDR3 in DNA: TGCGCCAGCAGGCACGACACTTCGCGGGACGAGCAGTACTTC. It encodes CASRHDTSRDEQYF.

This clone occurred a few times. V is TRBV19 and J is TRBJ2-5; TRBD1 is a possible D gene (5 bases). CDR1 and CDR2 (germline): LNHDA, SQIVND (reference sequence). V was cut by 6 bases and J by 0 bases, with 8 bases left in between. There are 13 residues in the CDR3. CDR3 amino acids: CASSQGNQETQYF. The CDR3 DNA sequence: TGTGCCAGTAGCCAGGGAAACCAAGAGACCCAGTACTTC.

V usage is TRBV29-1 and J usage is TRBJ2-2, with D maybe TRBD2 (7 bases). Germline V gene lookup returns CDR1 SQVTM and CDR2 ANQGSEA. This CDR3 is 14 amino acids long. Trimming stripped 5 bases from V and 7 bases from J, with 17 bases between. The CDR3 protein is CSVYGGGGDGELFF. CDR3 in DNA: TGCAGCGTTTACGGCGGGGGCGGGGACGGGGAGCTGTTTTTT.

The chain couples TRBV7-3 to TRBJ2-5; tentative D call: TRBD2 (5 bases). From germline, CDR1 is SGHTA and CDR2 FQGTGA. Trimming pared 5 bases from V and 5 bases from J, leaving 12 bases between. The CDR3 loop spans 13 amino acids. The CDR3 is CASSRTSEETQYF. DNA of the CDR3: TGTGCCAGCAGCCGAACTAGTGAGGAGACCCAGTACTTC.

This rearrangement joins TRBV28 to TRBJ2-1; 14 positions agree with TRBD2. Germline CDR1 is MDHEN and CDR2 is SYDVKM. This CDR3 region has 15 residues. The J segment lost 5 bases and the V segment lost 6 bases, leaving 3 bases of the junction unmatched. The CDR3 protein is CASSQGLAGDNEQFF. In DNA form, the CDR3 reads TGTGCCAGCAGCCAGGGACTAGCGGGGGACAATGAGCAGTTCTTC.

This chain links TRBV5-1 with TRBJ2-3; 7 bases line up with TRBD2. Germline V gene sequence: CDR1 SGHRS, CDR2 YFSETQ. The length of the CDR3 is 15 residues. V was pared by 4 bases and J by 0 bases, with 5 bases of the junction left unmatched. The CDR3 sequence: CASSGPGGSTDTQYF. The CDR3, as DNA: TGCGCCAGCAGCGGGCCCGGGGGGAGCACAGATACGCAGTATTTT.

V and J are TRBV28 and TRBJ1-1, with D possibly TRBD1 on 6 matching bases. Trimming left V 3 bases short and J 5 bases short, with 13 bases between. Germline V gene data show CDR1 as MDHEN and CDR2 as SYDVKM. The CDR3 covers 14 residues. Here the CDR3 reads CASSLGGGSTEAFF. The CDR3 bases are TGTGCCAGCAGTTTGGGAGGGGGGTCGACTGAAGCTTTCTTT.

The chain is built from TRBV19 and TRBJ2-1, with unresolved D. This CDR3 region has 11 residues. In germline, CDR1 is LNHDA, CDR2 SQIVND (reference sequence). Trimming stripped 6 bases from V and 7 bases from J, with 7 bases between. As DNA, the CDR3 is TGTGCCAGTAGAGCAAGTAATGAGCAGTTCTTC. It translates to CASRASNEQFF.

The chain is built from TRBV27 and TRBJ2-2; 7 bases match TRBD2. V trimming: 3 bases; J trimming: 4 bases; junction bases outside the gene matches: 2. The length of the CDR3 is 14 residues. CDR1 is MNHEY, CDR2 SMNVEV, per germline (reference sequence). DNA for the CDR3: TGTGCCAGCAGTTTTGCTAGCGGCACCGGGGAGCTGTTTTTT. Encoded protein: CASSFASGTGELFF.

The gene calls are TRBV6-1 and TRBJ2-4; D possibly corresponds to TRBD2 (5 bases). The V end lost 0 bases, the J end lost 8 bases, and 20 bases lay between the germline ends. Germline CDR1 reads MNHNS; CDR2 reads SASEGT. The CDR3 extends over 17 amino acids. The CDR3 protein is CASSEAGYRVGVDIQYF. CDR3 sequence (DNA): TGTGCCAGCAGTGAAGCAGGGTATAGGGTCGGGGTAGACATTCAGTACTTC.

The chain recombines TRBV6-1 with TRBJ2-2; TRBD2 might be the D (6 bases). There are 12 residues in the CDR3. V lost 8 bases, J lost 4 bases, and 8 bases lay in between. Germline CDR1 reads MNHNS; CDR2 reads SASEGT. CDR3: CASPGVTGELFF. Written as DNA, the CDR3 is TGTGCCAGCCCGGGGGTCACCGGGGAGCTGTTTTTT.

The table lists this clone with a few counts. CDR3 bases: TGTGCCAGCAGCTCAGGGGGCGATGAAAAACTGTTTTTT. Translating it yields CASSSGGDEKLFF. The V call is TRBV13, the J call TRBJ1-4; 8 nucleotides agree with TRBD1. Germline CDR1 and CDR2: PRHDT and FYEKMQ (reference sequence). Losses at the gene ends were 4 bases for V and 6 bases for J; bases not matched to a gene: 1. The CDR3 covers 13 residues.